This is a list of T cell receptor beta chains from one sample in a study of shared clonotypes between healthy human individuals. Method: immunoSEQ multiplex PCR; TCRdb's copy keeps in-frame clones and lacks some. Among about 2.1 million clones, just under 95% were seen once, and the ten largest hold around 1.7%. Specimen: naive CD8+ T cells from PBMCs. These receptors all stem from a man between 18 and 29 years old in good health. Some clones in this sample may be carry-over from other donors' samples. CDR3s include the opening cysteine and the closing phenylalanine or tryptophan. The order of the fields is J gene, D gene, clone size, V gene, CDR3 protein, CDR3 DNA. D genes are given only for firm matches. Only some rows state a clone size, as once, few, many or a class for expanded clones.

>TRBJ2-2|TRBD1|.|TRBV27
CASTTYRGLNTGELFF
TGTGCCAGCACCACCTACAGGGGGCTGAATACCGGGGAGCTGTTTTTT
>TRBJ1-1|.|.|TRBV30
CAWSVGYDTEAFF
TGTGCCTGGAGTGTAGGATATGACACTGAAGCTTTCTTT
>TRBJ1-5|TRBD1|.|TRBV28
CASSSHFPDREDQPQHF
TGTGCCAGCAGTTCACATTTCCCCGACAGGGAGGATCAGCCCCAGCATTTT
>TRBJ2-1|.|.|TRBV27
CASSSPETLNEQFF
TGTGCCAGCAGTTCACCAGAGACCCTCAATGAGCAGTTCTTC
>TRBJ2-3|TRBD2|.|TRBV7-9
CASTRTSGMKTDTQYF
TGTGCCAGCACCCGGACTAGCGGGATGAAAACAGATACGCAGTATTTT
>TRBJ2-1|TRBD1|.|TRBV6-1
CASSVGDRGHNEQFF
TGTGCCAGCAGTGTAGGGGACAGGGGCCACAATGAGCAGTTCTTC
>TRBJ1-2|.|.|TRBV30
CAWSEGLNYTF
TGTGCCTGGAGCGAGGGACTAAACTACACCTTC
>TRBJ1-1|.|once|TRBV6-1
CASSEGSEHTEAFF
TGTGCCAGCAGTGAAGGGTCGGAACACACTGAAGCTTTCTTT
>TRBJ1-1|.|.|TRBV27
CASSLLPAGLNTEAFF
TGTGCCAGCAGTTTACTCCCGGCAGGGCTGAACACTGAAGCTTTCTTT
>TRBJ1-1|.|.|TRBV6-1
CASSQGAEAFF
TGTGCCAGCAGCCAGGGAGCTGAAGCTTTCTTT
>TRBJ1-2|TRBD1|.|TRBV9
CASKGTGEDANYGYTF
TGTGCCAGCAAAGGGACAGGGGAGGACGCTAACTATGGCTACACCTTC
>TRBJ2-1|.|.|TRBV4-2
CASSVYNEQFF
TGTGCCAGCAGCGTGTACAATGAGCAGTTCTTC
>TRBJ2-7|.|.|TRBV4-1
CASRPEGRYEQYF
TGCGCCAGCAGGCCGGAGGGGAGGTACGAGCAGTACTTC
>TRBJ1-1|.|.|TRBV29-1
CSVGAGLGMNTEAFF
TGCAGCGTTGGTGCAGGCCTAGGTATGAACACTGAAGCTTTCTTT
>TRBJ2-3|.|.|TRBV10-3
CAISEEAGTQYF
TGTGCCATCAGTGAGGAGGCGGGTACGCAGTATTTT
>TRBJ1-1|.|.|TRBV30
CACRVMNTEAFF
TGTGCCTGCAGGGTAATGAACACTGAAGCTTTCTTT
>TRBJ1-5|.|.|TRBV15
CATRDSNQPQHF
TGTGCCACCAGGGATAGCAATCAGCCCCAGCATTTT
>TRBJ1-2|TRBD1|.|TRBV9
CASSANRDSNYGYTF
TGTGCCAGCAGCGCAAACCGGGACAGTAACTATGGCTACACCTTC
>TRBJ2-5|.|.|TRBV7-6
CASSLEAEEGKETQYF
TGTGCCAGCAGCTTAGAGGCGGAGGAGGGGAAAGAGACCCAGTACTTC
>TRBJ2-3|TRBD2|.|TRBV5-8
CASSRSGSWVADTQYF
TGTGCCAGCAGCCGTAGCGGGAGTTGGGTCGCAGATACGCAGTATTTT
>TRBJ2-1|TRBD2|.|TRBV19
CASSSRTSGTTEQFF
TGTGCCAGTAGCTCTAGGACTAGCGGGACCACTGAGCAGTTCTTC
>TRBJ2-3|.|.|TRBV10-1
CASSLRGSYTDTQYF
TGCGCCAGCAGTCTTCGGGGGTCCTACACAGATACGCAGTATTTT
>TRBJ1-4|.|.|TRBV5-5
CASSVGSLRLFF
TGTGCCAGCAGCGTCGGTAGCCTAAGACTGTTTTTT
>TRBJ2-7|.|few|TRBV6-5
CASSPGHNSGEQYF
TGTGCCAGCAGTCCGGGACACAACTCGGGGGAGCAGTACTTC
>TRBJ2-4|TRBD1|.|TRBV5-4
CASSGDRAQGALKYF
TGTGCCAGCAGCGGGGATAGGGCCCAGGGGGCACTAAAGTACTTC
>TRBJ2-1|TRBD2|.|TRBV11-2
CASSDWTSNEQFF
TGTGCCAGCAGCGACTGGACTAGCAATGAGCAGTTCTTC
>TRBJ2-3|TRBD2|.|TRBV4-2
CASSQDRASGSSDTQYF
TGTGCCAGCAGCCAAGATCGGGCTAGCGGGAGCTCAGATACGCAGTATTTT
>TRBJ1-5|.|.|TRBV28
CASSSPNGAGEPQHF
TGTGCCAGCAGTAGTCCGAACGGGGCGGGGGAGCCCCAGCATTTT
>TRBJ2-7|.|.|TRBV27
CASSLFARRQRIYEQYF
TGTGCCAGCAGTTTATTTGCTCGGAGACAGAGAATATACGAGCAGTACTTC
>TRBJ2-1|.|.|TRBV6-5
CASSYYGTRYNEQFF
TGTGCCAGCAGTTACTATGGGACCCGCTACAATGAGCAGTTCTTC
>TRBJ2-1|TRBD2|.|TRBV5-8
CASSALAGADNEQFF
TGTGCCAGCAGCGCACTAGCGGGGGCTGACAATGAGCAGTTCTTC
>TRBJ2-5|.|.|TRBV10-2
CASTPGVAETQYF
TGCGCCAGCACCCCAGGGGTGGCAGAGACCCAGTACTTC
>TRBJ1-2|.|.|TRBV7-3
CASSLTVGGNYGYTF
TGTGCCAGCAGCTTAACAGTGGGGGGCAACTATGGCTACACCTTC
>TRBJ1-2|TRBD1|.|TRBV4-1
CASSQDHPGGAFYLYGYTF
TGCGCCAGCAGCCAAGATCATCCAGGGGGCGCTTTCTACCTCTATGGCTACACCTTC
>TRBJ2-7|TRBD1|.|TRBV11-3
CASSTRVGQGAYEQYF
TGTGCCAGCAGCACTAGGGTCGGACAGGGGGCTTACGAGCAGTACTTC
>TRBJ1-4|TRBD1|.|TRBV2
CASSLSGTANEKLFF
TGTGCCAGCAGTTTATCCGGGACAGCTAATGAAAAACTGTTTTTT
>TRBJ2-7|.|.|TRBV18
CASSPGNSYEQYF
TGTGCCAGCTCACCAGGCAACTCCTACGAGCAGTACTTC
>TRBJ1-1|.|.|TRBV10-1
CASSEGQYRTEAFF
TGCGCCAGCAGCGAGGGACAATACCGCACTGAAGCTTTCTTT
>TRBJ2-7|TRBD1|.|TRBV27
CASSPGTGGFYEQYF
TGTGCCAGCAGTCCCGGGACAGGGGGTTTCTACGAGCAGTACTTC
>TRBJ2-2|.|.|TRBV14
CASSWFGGELFF
TGTGCCAGCAGCTGGTTCGGCGGGGAGCTGTTTTTT
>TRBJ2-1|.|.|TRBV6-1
CASSVSWGNEQFF
TGTGCCAGCAGTGTTTCTTGGGGGAATGAGCAGTTCTTC
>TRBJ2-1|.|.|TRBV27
CASSQGTTYNEQFF
TGTGCCAGCAGCCAGGGAACCACCTACAATGAGCAGTTCTTC
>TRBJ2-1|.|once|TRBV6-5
CASSIQSYNEQFF
TGTGCCAGCAGTATCCAGTCCTACAATGAGCAGTTCTTC